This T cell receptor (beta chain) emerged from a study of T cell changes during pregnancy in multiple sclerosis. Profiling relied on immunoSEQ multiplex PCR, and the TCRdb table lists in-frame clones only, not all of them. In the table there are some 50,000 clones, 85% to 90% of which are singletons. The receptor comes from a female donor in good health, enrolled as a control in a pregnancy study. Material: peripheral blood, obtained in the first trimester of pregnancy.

CDR3 amino acids: CASSGGAGTGGTDTQYF. CDR3 sequence (DNA): TGTGCCAGCAGCGGGGGCGCCGGGACAGGGGGTACAGATACGCAGTATTTT. The genes are TRBV11-2 and TRBJ2-3; 11 bases are a match to TRBD1. J was trimmed by 3 bases and V by 5 bases; bases with no gene match: 10. CDR3 size: 17 residues. The germline CDR1 and CDR2 sequences are SGHAT and FQNNGV.